A selection of T cell receptor beta chains follows, all from one sample in a study of cytomegalovirus exposure and HLA in healthy donors. The method was immunoSEQ multiplex PCR; TCRdb's version includes in-frame clones alone and lacks a portion of them. The sample consists of under 150,000 clones, about 70% of them appearing once. The sequencing input was PBMCs. These receptors all come from a woman between 55 and 75 years old in good health and CMV-seropositive. CDR3s include the opening cysteine and the closing phenylalanine or tryptophan. Each record gives: D gene, V gene, J gene, clone size, CDR3 protein, CDR3 DNA. D genes are given only for firm matches. Rows give clone size only sometimes, using once, few, many, or a class for an expanded clone.

D: -; V: TRBV4-1; J: TRBJ1-4; size: -; CDR3: CASSQDPARGVNEKLFF; DNA: TGCGCCAGCAGCCAAGATCCCGCCCGGGGAGTCAATGAAAAACTGTTTTTT
D: -; V: TRBV28; J: TRBJ1-5; size: -; CDR3: CASKGPGQPQHF; DNA: TGTGCCAGCAAGGGGCCGGGTCAGCCCCAGCATTTT
D: -; V: TRBV5-1; J: TRBJ1-1; size: -; CDR3: CASSPGRAPNTEAFF; DNA: TGCGCCAGCAGCCCAGGGAGGGCCCCGAACACTGAAGCTTTCTTT
D: -; V: TRBV5-1; J: TRBJ1-2; size: -; CDR3: CASSLEFRSPNYGYTF; DNA: TGCGCCAGCAGCTTGGAATTCAGGTCCCCTAACTATGGCTACACCTTC
D: -; V: TRBV7-3; J: TRBJ2-2; size: -; CDR3: CASSPGGTVNTGELFF; DNA: TGTGCCAGCAGCCCTGGAGGGACAGTTAACACCGGGGAGCTGTTTTTT
D: -; V: TRBV9; J: TRBJ1-6; size: -; CDR3: CASSPFEISRSPLHF; DNA: TGTGCCAGCAGCCCGTTCGAGATTTCTCGTTCACCCCTCCACTTT
D: -; V: TRBV11-2; J: TRBJ2-7; size: -; CDR3: CASSLVSYEQYF; DNA: TGTGCCAGCAGCTTAGTATCCTACGAGCAGTACTTC
D: -; V: TRBV27; J: TRBJ2-3; size: few; CDR3: CASTKSDTQYF; DNA: TGTGCCAGCACCAAATCAGATACGCAGTATTTT
D: -; V: TRBV28; J: TRBJ1-2; size: -; CDR3: CASSSTANYGYTF; DNA: TGTGCCAGCAGTTCGACAGCTAACTATGGCTACACCTTC
D: -; V: TRBV19; J: TRBJ2-3; size: once; CDR3: CASSIAGLGFASTDTQYF; DNA: TGTGCCAGTAGTATCGCGGGTTTGGGATTTGCTAGCACAGATACGCAGTATTTT
D: -; V: TRBV18; J: TRBJ1-1; size: few; CDR3: CASSPEGGAPGAFF; DNA: TGTGCCAGCTCACCAGAGGGGGGGGCCCCGGGAGCTTTCTTT
D: TRBD1; V: TRBV18; J: TRBJ1-6; size: -; CDR3: CASSPDRGLFSPLHF; DNA: TGTGCCAGCTCCCCGGACAGGGGCCTTTTCTCACCCCTCCACTTT
D: -; V: TRBV27; J: TRBJ2-7; size: -; CDR3: CASSPIQGPYEQYF; DNA: TGTGCCAGCAGTCCCATACAGGGTCCCTACGAGCAGTACTTC
D: -; V: TRBV11-2; J: TRBJ1-5; size: -; CDR3: CASSLNFADNQPQHF; DNA: TGTGCCAGCAGCTTGAACTTCGCCGATAATCAGCCCCAGCATTTT
D: TRBD2; V: TRBV6-4; J: TRBJ2-1; size: -; CDR3: CASSDQGLAGGTYNEQFF; DNA: TGTGCCAGCAGTGACCAGGGACTAGCGGGGGGTACCTACAATGAGCAGTTCTTC
D: -; V: TRBV6-5; J: TRBJ2-5; size: -; CDR3: CASPPFGGGETQYF; DNA: TGTGCCAGCCCTCCCTTCGGGGGAGGAGAGACCCAGTACTTC
D: TRBD1; V: TRBV5-1; J: TRBJ1-6; size: -; CDR3: CASSLVPGQNSPLHF; DNA: TGCGCCAGCAGCTTGGTCCCGGGACAGAATTCACCCCTCCACTTT
D: -; V: TRBV27; J: TRBJ1-5; size: few; CDR3: CASGFNQPQHF; DNA: TGTGCCAGCGGCTTCAATCAGCCCCAGCATTTT
D: TRBD1; V: TRBV5-1; J: TRBJ2-7; size: -; CDR3: CASSLGAGTASEQYF; DNA: TGCGCCAGCAGCTTGGGTGCCGGGACAGCCTCCGAGCAGTACTTC
D: TRBD1; V: TRBV29-1; J: TRBJ1-1; size: -; CDR3: CSVEVTGVNTEAFF; DNA: TGCAGCGTTGAAGTGACAGGGGTGAACACTGAAGCTTTCTTT
D: TRBD2; V: TRBV2; J: TRBJ2-1; size: -; CDR3: CASRPLAGGPSEQFF; DNA: TGTGCCAGCAGACCACTAGCGGGGGGGCCGAGTGAGCAGTTCTTC
D: TRBD1; V: TRBV19; J: TRBJ1-6; size: -; CDR3: CASSTGTAGDSPLHF; DNA: TGTGCCAGTAGTACCGGGACAGCCGGGGATTCACCCCTCCACTTT
D: -; V: TRBV4-1; J: TRBJ2-7; size: medium-sized; CDR3: CASSQEGLASYEQYF; DNA: TGCGCCAGCAGCCAAGAAGGGCTAGCGTCCTACGAGCAGTACTTC
D: -; V: TRBV11-2; J: TRBJ2-5; size: -; CDR3: CASSPILAPETQYF; DNA: TGTGCCAGCAGCCCCATACTAGCTCCGGAGACCCAGTACTTC
D: TRBD1; V: TRBV10-3; J: TRBJ1-5; size: -; CDR3: CAISGGRTGGNQPQHF; DNA: TGTGCCATCAGTGGGGGAAGGACAGGGGGCAATCAGCCCCAGCATTTT
D: -; V: TRBV29-1; J: TRBJ2-7; size: -; CDR3: CSVEKQGDEQYF; DNA: TGCAGCGTTGAAAAGCAGGGCGACGAGCAGTACTTC
D: -; V: TRBV7-9; J: TRBJ1-5; size: few; CDR3: CASSPNPDRDSNQPQHF; DNA: TGTGCCAGCAGCCCAAACCCCGATCGAGATAGCAATCAGCCCCAGCATTTT
D: -; V: TRBV4-1; J: TRBJ2-4; size: -; CDR3: CASSQARGRQNIQYF; DNA: TGCGCCAGCAGCCAAGCGCGAGGAAGGCAAAACATTCAGTACTTC
D: TRBD2; V: TRBV10-2; J: TRBJ2-1; size: -; CDR3: CASSISGGDSYNEQFF; DNA: TGCGCCAGCAGCATTAGCGGGGGTGACTCCTACAATGAGCAGTTCTTC